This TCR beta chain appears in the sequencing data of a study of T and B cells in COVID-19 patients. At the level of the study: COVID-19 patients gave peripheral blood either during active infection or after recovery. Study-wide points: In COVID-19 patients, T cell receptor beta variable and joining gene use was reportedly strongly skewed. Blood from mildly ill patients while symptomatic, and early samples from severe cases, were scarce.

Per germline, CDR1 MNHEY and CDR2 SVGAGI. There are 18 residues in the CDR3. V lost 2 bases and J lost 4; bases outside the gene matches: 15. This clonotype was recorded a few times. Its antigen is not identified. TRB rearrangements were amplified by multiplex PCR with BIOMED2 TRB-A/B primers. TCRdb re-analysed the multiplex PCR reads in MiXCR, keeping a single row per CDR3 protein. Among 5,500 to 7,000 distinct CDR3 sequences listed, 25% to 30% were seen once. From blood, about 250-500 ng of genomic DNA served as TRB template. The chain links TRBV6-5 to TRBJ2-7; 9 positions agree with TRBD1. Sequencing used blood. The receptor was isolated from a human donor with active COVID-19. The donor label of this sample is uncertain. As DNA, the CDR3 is TGTGCCAGCAGTTACGTAGCTCTGGGGACAGGGAGCATTTACGAGCAGTACTTC. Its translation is CASSYVALGTGSIYEQYF.